This TCR beta chain was captured in a study of tumor-infiltrating lymphocytes in primary liver carcinoma. Study-wide background: The tumors, T1-T3 N0M0 lesions, were about 4.2 to 11 cm across.

Co-extracted RNA and DNA came from approximately 20-30 mg of unsorted bulk tissue. Germline V lookup: CDR1 SQVTM, CDR2 ANQGSEA. V was shortened by 3 bases and J by 3 bases, with 12 bases between the two germline ends. The CDR3 spans 14 residues. TCR beta cDNA was made from 500 ng total RNA with a constant-region primer. Employing slightly modified ARM-PCR, three nested multiplex PCR rounds were run, and these gave rise to the TCR beta libraries. Investigators reported that the first two PCR rounds, at roughly 10 cycles each, used TRBV1-TRBV30 forward primers with a C-beta reverse primer. MiXCR was run by TCRdb on the multiplex PCR reads, yielding one entry per CDR3 protein. The repertoire holds more than 55,000 distinct CDR3 sequences, with just over 70% as singletons.

The origin of this receptor is a middle-aged man with primary liver carcinoma and hepatitis B virus infection. This sequence joins TRBV29-1 and TRBJ2-1, with D possibly being TRBD2 (5 bases). The material sequenced was liver tumor tissue from sampling region 2. Subset in this sample: tumor region T2, inferior pole. CDR3 sequence: CSVDRGSVYNEQFF. The DNA for the CDR3 is TGCAGCGTTGATCGGGGTAGTGTCTACAATGAGCAGTTCTTC.